The 18 T cell receptor beta chains reported below all come from one sample, sequenced in a study of blood T cell repertoires in COVID-19. Clones were sequenced by immunoSEQ multiplex PCR, and TCRdb holds only the in-frame ones, with some missing. The table records some 360,000 clones, around nine tenths of them present only once. The sample comprised PBMCs or T cells enriched from blood (not recorded which). The receptors were sampled from a woman aged 25 to 39 who had been exposed to COVID-19.

This sequence joins TRBV7-9 and TRBJ2-7, with D tentatively TRBD2 (6 bases). Per the germline V gene, CDR1 is SEHNR and CDR2 is FQNEAQ (reference sequence). V shed 5 bases and J shed 0 bases, with 14 bases lying between them. This CDR3 region has 15 residues. The CDR3 here is CASSPKTRISYEQYF. The DNA for the CDR3 is TGTGCCAGCAGCCCAAAGACTAGAATCTCCTACGAGCAGTACTTC.

This chain's CDR3 is CASSRDSGRDYNEQFF. DNA of the CDR3: TGTGCCAGCAGCCGAGATAGCGGGAGGGACTACAATGAGCAGTTCTTC. The V call is TRBV11-2, the J call TRBJ2-1; 11 bases are shared with TRBD2. Germline-derived CDR1 and CDR2 are SGHAT and FQNNGV. The CDR3 covers 16 residues. The ends lost 5 bases at V and 3 bases at J; junction bases unmatched: 6.

The chain carries TRBV12-2 and TRBJ2-1; the table's D call, TRBD2, was not checked against the DNA. TRBV12-2 is recorded as a pseudogene. The CDR3 spans 17 residues. DNA for the CDR3: TGTGCAAGTCGCCCTTATATGCCGACTGAGTACTACAATGAGCAGTTCTTC. The encoded protein is CASRPYMPTEYYNEQFF.

The V gene is TRBV5-3, the J gene TRBJ1-1; TRBD1 might be the D (6 bases). TRBV5-3 is an ORF for which the function is uncertain. Trimming shortened V by 3 bases and J by 3 bases, and 12 bases separated the two germline ends. The CDR3 has 14 residues. Written as DNA, the CDR3 is TGTGCCAGAAGCTCCGGGACATTTTACACTGAAGCTTTCTTT. This codes for CARSSGTFYTEAFF.

This sequence joins TRBV9 and TRBJ2-1; TRBD1 matches at 8 bases. V was pared by 4 bases and J by 6 bases, with 12 bases of the junction left unmatched. Germline V gene sequence: CDR1 SGDLS, CDR2 YYNGEE. The CDR3 spans 16 residues. In DNA form, the CDR3 reads TGTGCCAGCAGCCCCCATGGGGGACAGGTCGGCAATGAGCAGTTCTTC. This encodes CASSPHGGQVGNEQFF.

The table lists this clone with a count of one. The rearrangement uses TRBV19 and TRBJ1-2; tentatively, D is TRBD1 (5 bases). Germline assignment: CDR1 LNHDA and CDR2 SQIVND (reference sequence). The CDR3 consists of 14 residues. The V end was cut by 3 bases, the J end by 2 bases, with 10 bases between. CDR3 residues: CASSISRANYGYTF. In DNA form, the CDR3 reads TGTGCCAGTAGTATCTCCAGGGCCAACTATGGCTACACCTTC.

This sequence joins TRBV15 and TRBJ2-7; 12 bases line up with TRBD1. The germline V gene encodes CDR1 LNHNV and CDR2 YYDKDF (reference sequence). This CDR3 region has 23 residues. V gave up 1 base and J gave up 3 bases; unmatched junction bases: 25. The CDR3 sequence: CATSRGSGGPGRGQGARGYEQYF. In nucleotides, the CDR3 is TGTGCCACCAGCAGAGGATCCGGAGGTCCCGGTAGGGGACAGGGGGCCAGGGGCTACGAGCAGTACTTC.

The chain uses TRBV27 and TRBJ2-1; tentative D call: TRBD2 (6 bases). In germline, CDR1 is MNHEY, CDR2 SMNVEV (reference sequence). This CDR3 is built from 19 residues. Deletions cut 0 bases from V and 3 bases from J, with 21 bases between. CDR3 DNA sequence: TGTGCCAGCAGTTTATCTGCGTTCGGGGGATGGCCGAGCTACAATGAGCAGTTCTTC. It encodes CASSLSAFGGWPSYNEQFF.

This chain uses TRBV28 with TRBJ2-1; 7 bases are a match to TRBD1. The CDR3 covers 15 residues. In germline, CDR1 is MDHEN, CDR2 SYDVKM. V lost 5 bases and J lost 2; bases outside the gene matches: 6. The CDR3 DNA is TGTGCCAGCAGTCTGGACAGGCGAGCCTACAATGAGCAGTTCTTC. It yields the protein CASSLDRRAYNEQFF. Filled out from reference TRBV28 and TRBJ2-1, the complete variable domain reads DVKVTQSSRYLVKRTGEKVFLECVQDMDHENMFWYRQDPGLGLRLIYFSYDVKMKEKGDIPEGYSVSREKKERFSLILESASTNQTSMYLCASSLDRRAYNEQFFGPGTRLTVL.

The chain links TRBV28 to TRBJ2-7, with D perhaps TRBD1 (6 bases). Trimming removed 5 bases from V and 6 bases from J, with 32 bases in between. The germline gives CDR1 MDHEN, CDR2 SYDVKM. The CDR3 extends over 19 amino acids. The CDR3 protein is CASSPLRQAIPARWGEQYF. DNA of the CDR3: TGTGCCAGCAGTCCCCTCCGACAGGCGATCCCCGCGAGGTGGGGCGAGCAGTACTTC.

This CDR3 reads CASSYTGGSGNTIYF. The CDR3 nucleotides are TGTGCCAGCAGTTACACAGGGGGAAGTGGAAACACCATATATTTT. This rearrangement joins TRBV6-5 to TRBJ1-3, with 8 bases that match TRBD1. V shed 2 bases, J shed 3 bases, and the junction held 3 bases outside the gene matches. The length of the CDR3 is 15 residues. Per germline, CDR1 MNHEY and CDR2 SVGAGI.

The chain combines TRBV5-1 with TRBJ1-2, with 8 bases aligning to TRBD1. The germline CDR1 and CDR2 sequences are SGHRS and YFSETQ. This CDR3 has 12 amino acids. The ends lost 2 bases at V and 6 bases at J; junction bases unmatched: 0. The CDR3, as DNA: TGCGCCAGCAGCTTACAGGGGGATGGCTACACCTTC. Translated: CASSLQGDGYTF.

The V gene is TRBV5-1, the J gene TRBJ1-5; the match to TRBD1 covers 7 bases. V trimming: 0 bases; J trimming: 7 bases; junction bases outside the gene matches: 7. The germline CDR1 and CDR2 sequences are SGHRS and YFSETQ. The CDR3 has 15 residues. The CDR3 DNA sequence: TGCGCCAGCAGCTTGGGCGGGACAGATTACCAGCCCCAGCATTTT. Protein product: CASSLGGTDYQPQHF.

The rearrangement joins TRBV10-1 to TRBJ2-7, with D perhaps TRBD2 (6 bases). The CDR3 has 20 residues. V was clipped by 0 bases and J by 2 bases, with 26 bases between them. Germline CDR1 reads WNHNN; CDR2 reads SYGVQD (reference sequence). CDR3 nucleotide sequence: TGCGCCAGCAGTGAGTCTCTAACGCAACCCGGGACTCCTTTCACCTACGAGCAGTACTTC. This codes for CASSESLTQPGTPFTYEQYF.

V is TRBV30 and J is TRBJ1-5; 9 bases match TRBD1. From germline, CDR1 is GTSNPN and CDR2 SVGIG (reference sequence). After removal of 1 base from V and 5 bases from J, the junction contained 0 bases not matched to a gene. The CDR3 is 13 amino acids. CDR3 DNA: TGTGCCTGGAGTGGACAGGGGGATCAGCCCCAGCATTTT. As protein: CAWSGQGDQPQHF.

This chain links TRBV7-9 with TRBJ2-5, with a tentative D call TRBD1 (6 bases). The germline V gene has CDR1 SEHNR and CDR2 FQNEAQ (reference sequence). This CDR3 spans 15 amino acids. The V gene lost 2 bases and the J gene lost 0 bases, with 10 bases spanning the gap. CDR3 nucleotide sequence: TGTGCCAGCAGCTTACGCAGGGGCAACCAAGAGACCCAGTACTTC. Its translation is CASSLRRGNQETQYF.

The rearrangement uses TRBV5-6 and TRBJ1-2; D may be TRBD1 (6 bases). The germline gives CDR1 SGHDT, CDR2 YYEEEE. The CDR3 consists of 16 residues. Trimming removed 8 bases at V and 3 bases at J, with 23 bases between. CDR3 DNA: TGTGCCAGTATCCCCGGGGACACCCTACCTTACTATGGCTACACCTTC. Its protein is CASIPGDTLPYYGYTF.

This clone occurred once. The chain recombines TRBV7-3 with TRBJ2-3, with 7 bases fitting TRBD2. The CDR3 is made up of 17 amino acids. The ends lost 5 bases at V and 3 bases at J; junction bases unmatched: 14. Germline CDR1 is SGHTA and CDR2 is FQGTGA. DNA of the CDR3: TGTGCCAGCAGCCCTACCTCGGCGGGAGTACGTACAGATACGCAGTATTTT. This gives the protein CASSPTSAGVRTDTQYF.